Sequencing of this T cell receptor beta chain was carried out in a study of beta chain features in type 1 diabetes (dated by TCRdb to about 2018). About the study as a whole: Mean age, gender distribution, total cell number and subset yield did not differ between patients and healthy donors. A total of over 95,000,000 sorted cells were examined across all samples, and RNA yield correlated strongly with the number of cells per subset. In the study, recently diagnosed type 1 diabetes patients and matched healthy donors were compared on the TCRB repertoires of their sorted circulating CD4+ T cell subsets. Naive and central memory subsets were obtained from all 28 donors, but regulatory and stem cell-like memory subsets were isolated from only 8 patients and about 8 healthy donors. Overall study outcomes, separate from this receptor: Naive, central memory and regulatory TCRB repertoires appeared more similar among patients than among healthy donors. Because cDNA rather than genomic DNA was sequenced, highly expressing activated cells could have been over-represented, although no difference in activation and CD3 levels was found between groups. PCR may preferentially amplify shorter templates, but because patient and control samples were amplified and corrected together, any resulting skew would affect both groups equally. A moderate but significant shortening of TCRB CDR3 length was observed in type 1 diabetes patients in all four CD4+ subsets. Patients with type 1 diabetes made fewer insertions and deleted more nucleotides at VDJ recombination sites, implying thymic rearrangement abnormalities. Only small numbers of individuals were included in the HLA sub-analyses, which left unresolved whether HLA type had any influence on TCRB rearrangement.

Reading the germline V gene gives CDR1 MNHNS and CDR2 SASEGT. Trimming takes 1 base off V and 1 base off J; junction bases not matched to a gene: 3. Measured from the cysteine to the phenylalanine, the CDR3 is 15 residues long. Just the 45-base CDR3 DNA is kept, in frame starting at base 1. On this clone itself: No cognate antigen has been identified for it. The sample holds no much larger clone one base away, and base qualities are not on file.

The entire isolated RNA was reverse transcribed using the High Capacity cDNA Reverse Transcription Kit, and thus expressed TCRB transcripts were sequenced. Deep immunoSEQ sequencing was applied to naive, central memory and regulatory T cell samples, giving an average of around 3.8 million total reads per sample. After sorted cells were lysed in RLT buffer, RNA was extracted with DNase-treated RNeasy Micro or Mini kits, with the choice depending on cell number. Each cell subset was processed separately to prevent cross-contamination, with patient and healthy donor samples processed together. The immunoSEQ multiplex PCR was used to amplify TCRB sequences from cDNA, generating 87-bp fragments that spanned the CDR3 region. The amplicons were sequenced using the Illumina HiSeq platform. The source study handled its data this way. Synthetic template baselines were used to correct PCR bias computationally, reads within Hamming distance 2 were collapsed, and singletons that could not be merged were discarded. By aligning reads against IMGT, V, D and J genes, CDR3 length, and insertions or deletions at six rearrangement sites were assigned. Within each subset, clonotype counts were normalized to sorted cell number, after which true diversity and Gini coefficients were computed with the tcR R package. Repertoire sharing was quantified using the overlap coefficient calculated on TCRB nucleotide sequences. Here the immuneACCESS table is served through TCRdb, limited to in-frame sequences with V and J called. Missing clones are a known gap in these copies; in checked studies unresolved V genes cover under half, and the rest lacks a known reason. That table is the source of V, J and clone size, and D and trimming were worked out from the DNA. The sample has about 340,000 clones on record, over 7% of them singletons. The ten largest account for roughly 1% of the sample.

A single peripheral blood draw of about 116 mL on average was collected from each donor into heparinised tubes. Naive, central memory, regulatory and stem cell-like memory CD4+ T cells were sorted on a BD FACSAria II using a panel including CD45RO, CCR7, CD25, CD127, CD95 and CD27. All sorted populations exceeded 98% purity. Right away, PBMCs were isolated by Lymphoprep density gradient centrifugation and were stained directly, with no culture step. So that batch effects would be minimized, each experiment stained and sorted samples in pairs, pairing one healthy donor with one patient. The chain couples TRBV6-1 to TRBJ1-1; 7 central bases correspond to TRBD1. The TCR comes from a man aged 25-45 years with type 1 diabetes. Sequencing used central memory CD4+ T cells from blood. In nucleotides, the sequence is TGTGCCAGCAGTGAAGTTCCAGGGGGGAACACTGAAGCTTTCTTT. Its coded protein is CASSEVPGGNTEAFF.